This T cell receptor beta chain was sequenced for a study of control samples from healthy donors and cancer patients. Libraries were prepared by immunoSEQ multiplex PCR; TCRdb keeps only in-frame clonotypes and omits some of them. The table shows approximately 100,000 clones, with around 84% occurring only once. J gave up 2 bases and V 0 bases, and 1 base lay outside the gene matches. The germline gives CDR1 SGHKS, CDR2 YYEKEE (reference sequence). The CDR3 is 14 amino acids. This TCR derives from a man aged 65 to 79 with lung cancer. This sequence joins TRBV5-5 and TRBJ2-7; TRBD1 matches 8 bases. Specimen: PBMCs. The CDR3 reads CASSLAGQAYEQYF. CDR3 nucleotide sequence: TGTGCCAGCAGCTTGGCGGGACAGGCCTACGAGCAGTACTTC.